A single T cell receptor (beta chain) is shown here with its context. The CDR3 has 15 amino acids. Germline V CDR1 and CDR2: MNHEY, SVGEGT. With 3 bases removed from V and 7 bases from J, the gap between germline ends came to 17 bases. The sample comes from a study of blood T cell repertoires in COVID-19. Study information: Samples came from the United States, Italy and Spain, spanning acute and convalescent COVID-19. Sources were T cells, B-cell-depleted T cells, or PBMCs; the material itself was cDNA or gDNA.

Seattle researchers signed up patients amid active infection and tracked them longitudinally. In the authors' methods: Reference gene primers were amplified, and this amplification served to estimate nucleated cell counts. The assay was immunoSEQ multiplex PCR, and TCRdb's table has in-frame clones only and misses some. The V and J calls and the clone size are those of that table, but D and trimming were determined from the DNA. The data show 250,000 to 300,000 clones, around nine tenths seen once. The V call is TRBV6-2 or TRBV6-3, the J call TRBJ2-3, with D maybe TRBD1 (5 bases). The receptor comes from a woman in her fifties or sixties with COVID-19, enrolled during active disease. What was sequenced was peripheral blood. CDR3 DNA: TGTGCCAGCAGTTATTTGGGGCCCCCGACAAATACGCAGTATTTT. Its protein is CASSYLGPPTNTQYF.